This T cell receptor (beta chain) was obtained from a study of vaccination effects on CD4 cells after COVID-19. Sequencing was performed with immunoSEQ multiplex PCR; in TCRdb, only in-frame clones are kept and a portion is missing. Altogether some 30,000 clones are present, roughly two thirds being singletons, with the ten largest covering roughly a tenth. This clone occurred a few times. Its antigen is not identified. Overall study findings and caveats: Vaccine- and infection-induced clones showed marked clonal contraction late following vaccination.

Peptide-pool stimulation followed by sequencing identified expanded antigen-specific CD4+ clonotypes in the ViraFEST assay. Upon completion of around eleven days in culture, CD4+ T cells were isolated. The vaccine recipients had no prior SARS-CoV-2 infection, with negative nucleocapsid antibodies. Each well held 1.5 million to 2 million PBMC cultured with around 9.7 ug/ml peptides and around 10 IU/ml IL-2. Half the medium was swapped for IL-2 medium on days 3 and 7. The sample was CD4+ T cells from PBMCs cultured with SARS-CoV-2 spike peptides, taken before COVID-19 vaccination. The sequence derives from a human donor who received a COVID-19 vaccine.

CDR3 protein: CASSNRALYNEQFF. Here the CDR3 DNA reads TGTGCCAGCAGTAACAGGGCCCTTTACAATGAGCAGTTCTTC. The rearrangement links TRBV27 to TRBJ2-1, with TRBD1 as a possible D gene (6 bases). The germline V gene has CDR1 MNHEY and CDR2 SMNVEV (reference sequence). Trimming took off 5 bases at V and 4 bases at J, with 12 bases between the two ends. CDR3 size: 14 residues.